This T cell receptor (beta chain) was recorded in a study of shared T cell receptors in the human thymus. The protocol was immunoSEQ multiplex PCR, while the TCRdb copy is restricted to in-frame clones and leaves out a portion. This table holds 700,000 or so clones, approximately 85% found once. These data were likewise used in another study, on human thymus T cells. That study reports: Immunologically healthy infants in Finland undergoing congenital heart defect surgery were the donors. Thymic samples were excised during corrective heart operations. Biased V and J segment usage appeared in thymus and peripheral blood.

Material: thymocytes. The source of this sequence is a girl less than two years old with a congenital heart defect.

CDR3 sequence (DNA): TGTGCCAGCAGCGAGGGGGTCTTCAATCAGCCCCAGCATTTT. Translated, it gives CASSEGVFNQPQHF. The chain combines TRBV9 with TRBJ1-5; tentative D call: TRBD1 (6 bases). The germline gives CDR1 SGDLS, CDR2 YYNGEE. V shed 3 bases and J shed 3 bases, with 10 bases lying between them. The CDR3 is 14 residues long.